Sequencing of this T cell receptor beta chain was carried out in a study of blood T cells in healthy people across ages. The second PCR ran about 6 to 12 cycles with a sample-barcoded 5' primer and J-beta primers. Carrying 12 random nucleotides, a template-switch adaptor labeled each individual cDNA molecule. TCRdb ran MiXCR on the 5' RACE reads and lists one entry per CDR3 protein. There are 600,000 or so distinct CDR3 sequences in the sample; under 30% occur only once, and approximately 15% lies in the top ten. The donors, all healthy, were Caucasians living in Russia, aged roughly 6 to 100. They isolated at least 6.5 million PBMCs from each sample. At least ten counts were recorded for this clonotype. Its antigen is currently unknown. The CDR3 has 13 residues. Germline CDR1 DFQATT, CDR2 SNEGSKA (reference sequence). J was trimmed by 1 base and V by 6 bases; bases with no gene match: 4. Study observations and caveats: More naive CD4+ cells and higher diversity were found in long-lived than in aged donors.

V is TRBV20-1 and J is TRBJ2-7; 9 bases align to TRBD1. Source material: blood. The sequence was obtained from a woman older than 75 in good health. CDR3 loop: CSATGQGSYEQYF. In DNA form, the CDR3 reads TGCAGTGCAACGGGACAGGGTTCCTACGAGCAGTACTTC.